This paragraph reports one TCR beta chain. Sequencing used immunoSEQ multiplex PCR; TCRdb keeps in-frame clones, though not all of them. This sample yields 85,000 to 90,000 clones, of which approximately 89% are seen a single time; over 20% belongs to the top ten. Trimming stripped 2 bases from V and 0 bases from J, with 5 bases between. The germline gives CDR1 MNHEY, CDR2 SVGAGI. This CDR3 region has 13 residues. The data stem from a study of control samples from healthy donors and cancer patients. The chain uses TRBV6-5 and TRBJ2-7; D remains ambiguous. The source material was blood. This TCR was recovered from a man aged 30 to 45 in good health. CDR3 in DNA: TGTGCCAGCAGTTACGGGCCCTCCTACGAGCAGTACTTC. It codes for CASSYGPSYEQYF.